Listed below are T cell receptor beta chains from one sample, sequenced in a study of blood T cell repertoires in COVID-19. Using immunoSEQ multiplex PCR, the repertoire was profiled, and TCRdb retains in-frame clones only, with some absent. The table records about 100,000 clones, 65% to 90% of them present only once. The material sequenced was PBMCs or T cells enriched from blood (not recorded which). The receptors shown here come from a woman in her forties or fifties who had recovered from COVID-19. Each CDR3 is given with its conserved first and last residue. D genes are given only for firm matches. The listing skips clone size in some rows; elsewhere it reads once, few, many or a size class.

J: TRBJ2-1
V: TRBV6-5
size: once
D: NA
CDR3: CASSYSRGSGNEQFF
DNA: TGTGCCAGCAGTTACTCAAGGGGATCGGGCAATGAGCAGTTCTTC

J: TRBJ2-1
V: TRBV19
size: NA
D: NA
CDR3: CASSINSGNEQFF
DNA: TGTGCCAGTAGTATAAACTCCGGGAATGAGCAGTTCTTC

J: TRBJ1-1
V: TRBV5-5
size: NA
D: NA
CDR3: CASSLTEMNTEAFF
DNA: TGTGCCAGCAGCCTCACAGAAATGAACACTGAAGCTTTCTTT

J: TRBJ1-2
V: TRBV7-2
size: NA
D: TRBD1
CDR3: CASSLSVGQGVGYTF
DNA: TGTGCCAGCAGCTTATCAGTAGGACAGGGGGTAGGCTACACCTTC

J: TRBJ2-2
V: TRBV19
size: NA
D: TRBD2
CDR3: CASSKTSGSYTGELFF
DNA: TGTGCCAGTAGTAAAACTAGCGGGTCTTACACCGGGGAGCTGTTTTTT

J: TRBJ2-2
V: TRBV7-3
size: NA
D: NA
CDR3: CASSLQGNRGTGELFF
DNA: TGTGCCAGCAGCTTACAGGGGAATCGCGGCACCGGGGAGCTGTTTTTT

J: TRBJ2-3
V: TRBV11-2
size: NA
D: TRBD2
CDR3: CASSSNWASGSGTDTQYF
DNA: TGTGCCAGCAGCTCAAACTGGGCTAGCGGGAGCGGCACAGATACGCAGTATTTT

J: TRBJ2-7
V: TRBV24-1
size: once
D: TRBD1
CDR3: CATSDFGTGRGEQYF
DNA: TGTGCCACCAGTGATTTCGGGACAGGGCGGGGCGAGCAGTACTTC

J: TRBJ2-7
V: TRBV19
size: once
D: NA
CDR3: CASSHRDTIYEQYF
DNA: TGTGCCAGTAGTCACCGGGACACCATTTACGAGCAGTACTTC

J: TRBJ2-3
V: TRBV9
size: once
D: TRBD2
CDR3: CASSVFSGRTDTQYF
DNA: TGTGCCAGCAGCGTATTTAGCGGGAGAACAGATACGCAGTATTTT

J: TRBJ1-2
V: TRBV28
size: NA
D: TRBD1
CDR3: CASSLGQGATWYGYTF
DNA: TGTGCCAGCAGTTTGGGACAGGGGGCGACCTGGTATGGCTACACCTTC

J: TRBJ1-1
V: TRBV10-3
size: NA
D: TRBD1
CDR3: CAITHPGGHYTEAFF
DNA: TGTGCCATCACCCACCCAGGGGGACACTACACTGAAGCTTTCTTT

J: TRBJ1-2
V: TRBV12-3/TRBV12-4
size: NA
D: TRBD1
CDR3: CASSQGQGHGYTF
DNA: TGTGCCAGCAGTCAGGGACAGGGACATGGCTACACCTTC

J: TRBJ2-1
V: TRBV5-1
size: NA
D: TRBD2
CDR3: CASSPGLAIYNEQFF
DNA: TGCGCCAGCAGCCCGGGACTAGCGATCTACAATGAGCAGTTCTTC

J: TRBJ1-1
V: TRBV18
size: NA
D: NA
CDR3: CASSPDRSEAFF
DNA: TGTGCCAGCTCCCCCGACAGGTCTGAAGCTTTCTTT

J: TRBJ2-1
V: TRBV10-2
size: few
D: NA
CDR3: CASSDYSYNEQFF
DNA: TGCGCCAGCAGTGACTACAGTTACAATGAGCAGTTCTTC

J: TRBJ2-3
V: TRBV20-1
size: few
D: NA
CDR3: CSAPTGGTQYF
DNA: TGCAGTGCACCGACAGGCGGTACGCAGTATTTT

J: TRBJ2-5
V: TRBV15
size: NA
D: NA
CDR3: CATSGGGQKAQETQYF
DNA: TGTGCCACCAGCGGAGGTGGACAGAAAGCCCAAGAGACCCAGTACTTC

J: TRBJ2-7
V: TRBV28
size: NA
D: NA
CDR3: CASSGPGSHEQYF
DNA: TGTGCCAGTAGCGGACCAGGAAGCCACGAGCAGTACTTC

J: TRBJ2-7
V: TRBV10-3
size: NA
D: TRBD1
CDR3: CAISERQGLNEQYF
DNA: TGTGCCATCAGCGAAAGACAGGGGCTCAACGAGCAGTACTTC

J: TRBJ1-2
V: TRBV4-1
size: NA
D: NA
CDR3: CASSQGSSPNYGYTF
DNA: TGCGCCAGCAGCCAAGGTAGCAGCCCTAACTATGGCTACACCTTC

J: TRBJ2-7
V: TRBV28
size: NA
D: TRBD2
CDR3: CASILRGTSEQYF
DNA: TGTGCCAGCATATTGAGGGGGACTAGCGAGCAGTACTTC

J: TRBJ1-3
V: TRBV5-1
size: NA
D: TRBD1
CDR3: CASSLGTGAGNTIYF
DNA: TGCGCCAGCAGCTTAGGTACAGGGGCTGGAAACACCATATATTTT

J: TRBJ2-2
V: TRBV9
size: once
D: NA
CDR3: CASSLRTGLINHKATGELFF
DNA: TGTGCCAGCAGCCTTCGAACCGGACTAATCAATCACAAGGCGACCGGGGAGCTGTTTTTT

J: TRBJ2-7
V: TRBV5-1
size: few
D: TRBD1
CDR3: CASSLEGQGFDEQYF
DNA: TGCGCCAGCAGCTTGGAAGGACAGGGATTCGACGAGCAGTACTTC

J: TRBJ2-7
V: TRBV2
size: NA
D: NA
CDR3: CASSESLVSYEQYF
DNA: TGTGCCAGCAGTGAATCTCTAGTCTCCTACGAGCAGTACTTC

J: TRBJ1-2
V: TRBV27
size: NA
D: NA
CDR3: CASSTIPPGGYGYTF
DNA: TGTGCCAGCAGTACGATCCCGCCCGGAGGCTATGGCTACACCTTC